The clone carrying this TCR beta chain has only a few counts. The antigen is undetermined. Different DNA sequences within this sample yield the same CDR3. V lost 0 bases and J 5 bases, leaving 11 bases between the germline ends. CDR3 length: 14 residues. Germline CDR1 SGHNT, CDR2 YYREEE (reference sequence). This sample was taken from a study of cytomegalovirus exposure and HLA in healthy donors. Study-wide results and limits: Several of the most significant clusters were apparently associated with common viral pathogens in a later analysis.

PCR was performed using 60 Vbeta and 13 Jbeta primers. TCRdb's copy holds only in-frame clones and misses some; the assay was immunoSEQ multiplex PCR. The sample records roughly 220,000 clones, more than 65% being singletons. The chain combines TRBV5-4 with TRBJ1-1; D is unclear. This receptor was identified in a woman aged 30 to 39 in good health and CMV-seronegative. Material: PBMCs. The CDR3 loop is CASSLAGGLTEAFF. The DNA for the CDR3 is TGTGCCAGCAGCTTGGCAGGAGGTTTGACTGAAGCTTTCTTT.